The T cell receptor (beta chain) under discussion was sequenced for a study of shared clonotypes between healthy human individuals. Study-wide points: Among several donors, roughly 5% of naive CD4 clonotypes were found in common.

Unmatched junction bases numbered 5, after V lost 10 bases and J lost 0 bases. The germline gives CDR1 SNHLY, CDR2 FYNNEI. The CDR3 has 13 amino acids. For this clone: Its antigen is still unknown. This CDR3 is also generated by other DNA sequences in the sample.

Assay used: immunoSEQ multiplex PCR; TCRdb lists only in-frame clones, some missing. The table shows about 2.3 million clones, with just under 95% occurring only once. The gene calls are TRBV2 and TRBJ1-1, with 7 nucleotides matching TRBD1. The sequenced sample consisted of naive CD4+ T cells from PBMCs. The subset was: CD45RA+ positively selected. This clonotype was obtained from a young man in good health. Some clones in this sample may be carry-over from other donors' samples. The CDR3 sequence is CATRTGMNTEAFF. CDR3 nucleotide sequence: TGTGCCACCCGGACAGGCATGAACACTGAAGCTTTCTTT.